These 20 T cell receptor beta chains were sequenced from one sample in a study of blood T cell repertoires in COVID-19 (dated by TCRdb to about 2020). The library relied on the immunoSEQ multiplex PCR assay. Here the immuneACCESS table is served through TCRdb, limited to in-frame sequences with V and J called. Missing clones are a known gap in these copies; in checked studies unresolved V genes cover under half, and the rest lacks a known reason. Present in this sample are 70,000 or so clones, approximately 80% of which were seen just once. 2.5% to 3% of the sample goes to the ten largest clones. The sequenced sample consisted of peripheral blood. These receptors were obtained from an older man with active or convalescent COVID-19.

The chain is built from TRBV4-1 and TRBJ2-7; D gene unclear. Germline loops: CDR1 MGHRA, CDR2 YSYEKL. Trimming left V 0 bases short and J 0 bases short, with 9 bases between. CDR3 length equals 15 residues. This CDR3 is CASSQDPRSSYEQYF. CDR3 nucleotide sequence: TGCGCCAGCAGCCAAGATCCGAGGAGCTCCTACGAGCAGTACTTC.

This clone was picked up one time. The CDR3 bases are TGTGCCAGTATGAGGATGAACACTGAAGCTTTCTTT. The encoded protein is CASMRMNTEAFF. This sequence joins TRBV19 and TRBJ1-1; D remains ambiguous. Germline CDR1 and CDR2: LNHDA and SQIVND (reference sequence). Trimming took off 7 bases at V and 0 bases at J, with 6 bases between the two ends. The CDR3 extends over 12 amino acids.

V and J are TRBV7-6 and TRBJ2-5; TRBD2 is a possible D gene (6 bases). Germline CDR1 SGHVS, CDR2 FNYEAQ. The CDR3 has 15 amino acids. Trimming took 2 bases from V and 0 from J, leaving 10 bases between them. Here the CDR3 reads CASSLLGGDQETQYF. Written as DNA, the CDR3 is TGTGCCAGCAGCTTATTAGGCGGGGACCAAGAGACCCAGTACTTC.

J is TRBJ2-2 and V is TRBV10-2, with TRBD2 identical over 9 bases. The CDR3 totals 16 residues. The trim removed 1 base at V and 7 bases at J, leaving 7 bases unmatched. CDR1 is WSHSY, CDR2 SAAADI, per germline. CDR3: CASSEFGSGSFGELFF. The CDR3 DNA follows: TGCGCCAGCAGTGAGTTTGGTAGCGGGAGCTTCGGGGAGCTGTTTTTT.

The chain carries TRBV30 and TRBJ2-3; TRBD1 might be the D (5 bases). Per the germline V gene, CDR1 is GTSNPN and CDR2 is SVGIG (reference sequence). V lost 4 bases to trimming and J lost 4 bases, with 9 bases between them. The CDR3 has 12 amino acids. The CDR3 loop is CAWTAGPDTQYF. CDR3 DNA sequence: TGTGCCTGGACCGCAGGGCCAGATACGCAGTATTTT.

The chain couples TRBV6-2 or TRBV6-3 to TRBJ2-2, with 7 bases identical to TRBD1. The ends lost 6 bases at V and 2 bases at J; junction bases unmatched: 18. The germline gives CDR1 MNHEY, CDR2 SVGEGT. CDR3 length equals 19 residues. CDR3 coding DNA: TGTGCCAGCAGCCTACGTAAAGGGGGCTCAGCGTCCAACACCGGGGAGCTGTTTTTT. Translating it yields CASSLRKGGSASNTGELFF.

CDR3 in amino acids: CASSPWTSGRALEQYF. Written as DNA, the CDR3 is TGTGCCAGCAGTCCCTGGACTAGCGGGAGGGCCCTCGAGCAGTACTTC. The rearrangement uses TRBV6-2 or TRBV6-3 and TRBJ2-7; 15 bases are shared with TRBD2. Trimming cost V 5 bases and J 6 bases; bases outside gene matches: 8. The CDR3 has 16 amino acids. Germline values: CDR1 MNHEY, CDR2 SVGEGT.

This rearrangement joins TRBV30 to TRBJ1-3; weak D call: TRBD1 (6 bases). From germline, CDR1 is GTSNPN and CDR2 SVGIG (reference sequence). The CDR3 contains 13 residues. Between the trimmed V and J ends, which lost 5 bases and 2 bases, there was a span of 10 bases. The CDR3 loop is CAWGNRAGNTIYF. The CDR3 region has the DNA TGTGCCTGGGGGAACAGGGCTGGAAACACCATATATTTT.

This chain links TRBV29-1 with TRBJ2-3; TRBD2 might be the D (6 bases). The germline V gene has CDR1 SQVTM and CDR2 ANQGSEA. CDR3 size: 11 residues. Between the trimmed V and J ends, which lost 3 bases and 5 bases, there was a span of 6 bases. The CDR3: CSVEEGDTQYF. DNA of the CDR3: TGCAGCGTTGAGGAGGGAGATACGCAGTATTTT.

The CDR3, as DNA: TGTGCCAGCAGTTTAACGGTCATGCGGCAGTACTTC. This codes for CASSLTVMRQYF. The chain uses TRBV6-2 or TRBV6-3 and TRBJ2-7; D ambiguous. From germline, CDR1 is MNHEY and CDR2 SVGEGT. The CDR3 is 12 amino acids. Deletions cut 4 bases from V and 9 bases from J, with 13 bases between.

This sequence joins TRBV7-2 and TRBJ1-5; tentatively, D is TRBD1 (6 bases). Per germline, CDR1 SGHTA and CDR2 FQGNSA. The CDR3 length is 14 residues. V gave up 5 bases and J gave up 5 bases, with 13 bases separating them. CDR3 sequence (DNA): TGTGCCAGCAGCCAACAGGGCTTATATCAGCCCCAGCATTTT. This translates into CASSQQGLYQPQHF.

V usage is TRBV11-3 and J usage is TRBJ1-2; no definite D call. Looked up from germline, CDR1 is SGHNT and CDR2 is YENEEA. The CDR3 covers 12 residues. The V end lost 5 bases, the J end lost 2 bases, and 6 bases lay between the germline ends. The CDR3 here is CASSKRNYGYTF. CDR3 DNA: TGTGCCAGCAGCAAACGGAACTATGGCTACACCTTC.

The chain recombines TRBV5-4 with TRBJ2-4; tentative D call: TRBD2 (6 bases). Trimming cost V 5 bases and J 7 bases, with 16 bases left between them. The germline CDR1 and CDR2 sequences are SGHNT and YYREEE (reference sequence). CDR3 size: 14 residues. The CDR3 sequence is CASRPTAGTNIQYF. The CDR3 bases are TGTGCCAGCAGACCGACCGCAGGGACTAACATTCAGTACTTC.

The V gene is TRBV6-6, the J gene TRBJ2-7; TRBD1 aligns across 7 bases. Germline CDR1 and CDR2: MNHNY and SVGAGI (reference sequence). Trimming took 6 bases from V and 5 from J; bases not matched to a gene: 7. The CDR3 runs 13 residues. The DNA of the CDR3 is TGTGCCAGCAGCCCGGGACAGTCCAACGAGCAGTACTTC. Encoded protein: CASSPGQSNEQYF.

The V and J genes are TRBV6-2 or TRBV6-3 and TRBJ1-2; 8 nucleotides line up with TRBD1. The V gene end was trimmed by 0 bases and the J gene end by 2 bases; junction bases not matched to a gene: 5. The germline V gene has CDR1 MNHEY and CDR2 SVGEGT. The CDR3 loop spans 16 amino acids. The CDR3 region is CASSYSTGQGNYGYTF. CDR3 nucleotide sequence: TGTGCCAGCAGTTACTCTACCGGACAGGGAAACTATGGCTACACCTTC.

V is TRBV9 and J is TRBJ2-5; D is perhaps TRBD1 (5 bases). In germline, CDR1 is SGDLS, CDR2 YYNGEE. Trimming stripped 0 bases from V and 7 bases from J, with 10 bases between. The CDR3 runs 13 residues. The CDR3 nucleotides are TGTGCCAGCAGCGTAGGACCCCAGGGGACCCAGTACTTC. Its translation: CASSVGPQGTQYF.

The V gene is TRBV5-4, the J gene TRBJ2-6; D might be TRBD2 (6 bases). V was trimmed by 1 base and J by 4 bases, leaving 9 bases between them. The V gene's germline CDR1 is SGHNT and CDR2 YYREEE (reference sequence). This CDR3 contains 15 residues. CDR3 nucleotide sequence: TGTGCCAGCAGCTTGCGGGAGACAGGGGCCAACGTCCTGACTTTC. This gives the protein CASSLRETGANVLTF.

This chain links TRBV11-3 with TRBJ1-1, with no clear D. V was cut by 7 bases and J by 1 base, with 10 bases left in between. CDR1 is SGHNT and CDR2 is YENEEA in the germline V gene. The CDR3 length is 13 residues. The CDR3 loop reads CASTNDKNTEAFF. The DNA of the CDR3 is TGTGCCAGCACTAACGATAAGAACACTGAAGCTTTCTTT.

This chain connects TRBV5-1 to TRBJ2-3; D might be TRBD2 (6 bases). V shed 5 bases and J shed 2 bases, with 12 bases lying between them. Germline-derived CDR1 and CDR2 are SGHRS and YFSETQ. The CDR3 contains 14 residues. CDR3 region: CASRSGAITDTQYF. The CDR3 coding sequence is TGCGCCAGCAGATCGGGAGCCATCACAGATACGCAGTATTTT.

The V call is TRBV10-2, the J call TRBJ1-5; 12 positions agree with TRBD1. The length of the CDR3 is 15 residues. Unmatched junction bases numbered 4, after V lost 6 bases and J lost 4 bases. The V gene's germline CDR1 is WSHSY and CDR2 SAAADI. The CDR3: CASRGGQGANQPQHF. The CDR3 DNA is TGCGCCAGCAGAGGGGGACAGGGGGCAAATCAGCCCCAGCATTTT.